These 25 T cell receptor beta chains were all obtained from the same sample, sequenced in a study of blood T cells in healthy people across ages. The authors ran a second PCR of about 7 to 12 cycles using a sample-barcoded 5' primer and a J-beta primer mix. From the 5' RACE reads, TCRdb called clonotypes with MiXCR, one entry per CDR3 protein. The table shows some 730,000 distinct CDR3 sequences, with roughly 20% occurring only once. The sequencing input was blood. The receptors here all came from a man in his 70s in good health.

In its sample, this clonotype was seen many times. The chain links TRBV5-1 to TRBJ2-5, with TRBD2 matching over 11 bases. V lost 3 bases to trimming and J lost 2 bases; unmatched junction nucleotides: 0. This CDR3 spans 14 amino acids. Germline V lookup: CDR1 SGHRS, CDR2 YFSETQ. CDR3 sequence: CASSWTSGQETQYF. In DNA form, the CDR3 reads TGCGCCAGCAGCTGGACTAGCGGGCAAGAGACCCAGTACTTC.

The J gene is TRBJ1-4, the V gene TRBV6-2 or TRBV6-3; D gene unclear. V was pared by 5 bases and J by 4 bases, with 17 bases between. The CDR3 is 16 amino acids. Germline CDR1 is MNHEY and CDR2 is SVGEGT. The DNA for the CDR3 is TGTGCCAGCAGTCGCGCCGTTACGGACCGTAATGAAAAACTGTTTTTT. This encodes CASSRAVTDRNEKLFF.

This clonotype was observed a single time. The chain joins TRBV7-2 to TRBJ1-1; the D gene is possibly TRBD1 (6 bases). CDR3 length: 14 residues. The germline CDR1 and CDR2 sequences are SGHTA and FQGNSA. V dropped 3 bases and J dropped 3 bases, with 11 bases sitting between them. Written as DNA, the CDR3 is TGTGCCAGCAGCTTCTGGACAGAACACACTGAAGCTTTCTTT. This sequence encodes CASSFWTEHTEAFF. Full variable domain (rest looked up from reference TRBV7-2 and TRBJ1-1): GAGVSQSPSNKVTEKGKDVELRCDPISGHTALYWYRQSLGQGLEFLIYFQGNSAPDKSGLPSDRFSAERTGGSVSTLTIQRTQQEDSAVYLCASSFWTEHTEAFFGQGTRLTVV.

This clonotype came up a few times. Lacking the conserved final phenylalanine or tryptophan, this CDR3 likely reflects a read error. The rearrangement links TRBV29-1 to TRBJ2-5; D is ambiguous. Matching the DNA end better, TRBJ2-1 makes the J call doubtful. The length of the CDR3 is 11 residues. Germline CDR1 SQVTM, CDR2 ANQGSEA. CDR3 sequence reads: CSVGGGNEQFL. The CDR3 DNA follows: TGCAGCGTTGGGGGTGGCAATGAGCAGTTCCTC.

The chain joins TRBV28 to TRBJ2-5; 11 nucleotides match TRBD2. The J call is uncertain, as TRBJ2-1 better fits the DNA end. This CDR3 contains 14 residues. Per germline, CDR1 MDHEN and CDR2 SYDVKM. The CDR3 nucleotides are TGTGCCAGCATGACTAGCGGGGTTTACAATGAGCAGTTCTTC. It yields the protein CASMTSGVYNEQFF.

This clonotype was observed many times. The chain is built from TRBV28 and TRBJ2-5; TRBD2 aligns across 13 bases. The DNA end is more similar to TRBJ2-1, so the J call may be wrong. In germline, CDR1 is MDHEN, CDR2 SYDVKM. This CDR3 contains 15 residues. CDR3 region: CASSPTSGGANEQFF. The CDR3 nucleotides read TGTGCCAGCAGTCCTACTAGCGGGGGGGCCAATGAGCAGTTCTTC.

This clonotype was seen a few times. The chain links TRBV7-3 to TRBJ2-5; 8 nucleotides line up with TRBD2. The DNA end is more similar to TRBJ2-1, so the J call may be wrong. CDR3 length: 16 residues. Germline lookup yields CDR1 SGHTA and CDR2 FQGTGA. CDR3 loop: CASSRSAGRARNEQFF. The CDR3 nucleotides read TGTGCCAGCAGCAGATCGGCCGGGAGGGCCCGCAATGAGCAGTTCTTC.

This clonotype was recorded a few times. This chain joins TRBV6-4 and TRBJ2-7; D is possibly TRBD1 (5 bases). This CDR3 has 16 residues. The germline V gene has CDR1 MRHNA and CDR2 SNTAGT. V shed 6 bases and J shed 6 bases, with 24 bases lying between them. CDR3 region: CASRGELRMGLFEQYV. CDR3 coding DNA: TGTGCCAGCAGAGGGGAACTCAGAATGGGGCTCTTCGAGCAGTACGTC.

This clonotype turned up a few times. The CDR3 loop reads CSATRGSNQPQHF. The CDR3 nucleotides read TGCAGTGCTACCAGGGGCAGCAATCAGCCCCAGCATTTT. The genes are TRBV20-1 and TRBJ1-5; D is possibly TRBD1 (6 bases). V was pared by 4 bases and J by 1 base, with 8 bases between. Germline V CDR1 and CDR2: DFQATT, SNEGSKA (reference sequence). This CDR3 spans 13 amino acids.

The chain is built from TRBV5-1 and TRBJ2-1; TRBD2 matches at 7 bases. Germline V gene sequence: CDR1 SGHRS, CDR2 YFSETQ. The CDR3 loop spans 15 amino acids. The trim removed 4 bases at V and 7 bases at J, leaving 11 bases unmatched. CDR3 protein: CASSKGRDGGNEQFF. The CDR3 DNA is TGCGCCAGCAGCAAAGGGAGGGACGGAGGGAATGAGCAGTTCTTC. The complete variable domain, with remaining parts taken from reference TRBV5-1 and TRBJ2-1, reads KAGVTQTPRYLIKTRGQQVTLSCSPISGHRSVSWYQQTPGQGLQFLFEYFSETQRNKGNFPGRFSGRQFSNSRSEMNVSTLELGDSALYLCASSKGRDGGNEQFFGPGTRLTVL.

The chain recombines TRBV6-5 with TRBJ2-5; no definite D call. Trimming left V 11 bases short and J 2 bases short, with 15 bases between. CDR3 length: 13 amino acids. Per the germline V gene, CDR1 is MNHEY and CDR2 is SVGAGI. CDR3 sequence reads: CAARKDGQETQYF. CDR3 DNA sequence: TGTGCCGCCAGGAAGGACGGACAAGAGACCCAGTACTTC.

This clonotype was recorded a few times. CDR3 nucleotides: TGTGCCAGCAGCCTAACAGGGGCCAGTGAAAAACTGTTTTTT. It is translated as CASSLTGASEKLFF. The chain has TRBV12-3 or TRBV12-4 and TRBJ1-4, with 7 positions matching TRBD1. This CDR3 has 14 residues. V dropped 6 bases and J dropped 7; count of bases not matched to a gene: 8.

The chain recombines TRBV12-3 or TRBV12-4 with TRBJ1-1; D not resolved. The CDR3 consists of 13 residues. V dropped 7 bases and J dropped 1 base, with 10 bases sitting between them. The CDR3 loop is CASIRTGNTEAFF. In nucleotides, the CDR3 is TGTGCCAGCATTCGGACGGGGAACACTGAAGCTTTCTTT.

This chain connects TRBV28 to TRBJ1-2; no firm D call. Between the trimmed V and J ends, which lost 7 bases and 5 bases, there was a span of 17 bases. The CDR3 has 14 residues. The germline V gene encodes CDR1 MDHEN and CDR2 SYDVKM. The CDR3, as DNA: TGTGCCAGCACCCGGGCGGAGGGCTTATATGGCTACACCTTC. Amino acid sequence: CASTRAEGLYGYTF.

This clonotype was seen more than once but under ten times. One junction end does not reproduce the germline sequence, and a read error may be involved. The rearrangement joins TRBV18 to TRBJ1-1; D possibly corresponds to TRBD1 (5 bases). Germline V gives CDR1 KGHSH, CDR2 LQKENI. The CDR3 extends over 18 amino acids. CDR3 bases: TGTGCCAGCTCACCACCGAACGGGGACCGGGCCGTGAACGCTGAAGCTTTCTTT. Protein product: CASSPPNGDRAVNAEAFF.

V usage is TRBV29-1 and J usage is TRBJ2-4; D remains unclear. V lost 5 bases and J lost 9, with 17 bases in between. The germline gives CDR1 SQVTM, CDR2 ANQGSEA. The CDR3 spans 13 residues. CDR3 coding DNA: TGCAGCGTTTTAGATATAGGTCAGAGCATTCAGTACTTC. Translating gives CSVLDIGQSIQYF. Full variable domain (rest looked up from reference TRBV29-1 and TRBJ2-4): SAVISQKPSRDICQRGTSLTIQCQVDSQVTMMFWYRQQPGQSLTLIATANQGSEATYESGFVIDKFPISRPNLTFSTLTVSNMSPEDSSIYLCSVLDIGQSIQYFGAGTRLSVL.

A few counts support this clonotype. The chain joins TRBV5-8 to TRBJ2-5, with TRBD1 matching over 7 bases. The germline V gene encodes CDR1 SGHTS and CDR2 YDEGEE. The CDR3 spans 17 residues. V gave up 4 bases and J gave up 3 bases; unmatched junction bases: 15. CDR3 in DNA: TGTGCCAGCAGCGTCGGGGTAGGGGGCCCCGAGGAAGAGACCCAGTACTTC. This gives the protein CASSVGVGGPEEETQYF. The variable domain in full, with the rest retrieved from reference TRBV5-8 and TRBJ2-5, is EAGVTQSPTHLIKTRGQQATLRCSPISGHTSVYWYQQALGLGLQFLLWYDEGEERNRGNFPPRFSGRQFPNYSSELNVNALELEDSALYLCASSVGVGGPEEETQYFGPGTRLLVL.

A single count supports this clonotype. This rearrangement joins TRBV12-3 or TRBV12-4 to TRBJ1-1, with 10 bases fitting TRBD1. The J segment lost 5 bases and the V segment lost 6 bases, leaving 9 bases of the junction unmatched. The CDR3 is 15 residues long. The CDR3 bases are TGTGCCAGCAGGACCGGGACAGGGGTCAAAACTGAAGCTTTCTTT. Protein product: CASRTGTGVKTEAFF.

This clonotype turned up a few times. This rearrangement joins TRBV27 to TRBJ2-5; D perhaps matches TRBD2 (5 bases). The better agreement between TRBJ2-7 and the DNA end casts doubt on the J call. CDR1 and CDR2 (germline): MNHEY, SMNVEV (reference sequence). This CDR3 spans 12 amino acids. CDR3 coding DNA: TGTGCCAGCAGTACAACTAGAAGCGAGCAGTACGTC. Translating gives CASSTTRSEQYV.

The chain employs TRBV7-7 and TRBJ2-5, with D perhaps being TRBD1 or TRBD2 (7 bases each). Matching the DNA end better, TRBJ2-1 makes the J call doubtful. Germline lookup yields CDR1 SSHAT and CDR2 FNYEAQ (reference sequence). The CDR3 covers 17 residues. This chain's CDR3 is CASSLGTSGGAYNEQFF. The CDR3 coding sequence is TGTGCCAGCAGCTTAGGGACGTCAGGGGGGGCTTACAATGAGCAGTTCTTC.

This clonotype was picked up a small number of times. One junction end does not reproduce the germline sequence, and a read error may be involved. This chain connects TRBV11-2 to TRBJ1-1, with D unresolved. CDR1 SGHAT and CDR2 FQNNGV come from the germline V gene. This CDR3 region has 11 residues. CDR3: CACSSLYRAFF. CDR3 DNA sequence: TGTGCCTGCAGCTCCCTGTATCGAGCTTTCTTT.

This clonotype came up a few times. The chain uses TRBV5-1 and TRBJ2-1, with 8 bases fitting TRBD2. CDR1 and CDR2 from the germline V gene are SGHRS and YFSETQ. CDR3 length: 16 residues. V gave up 0 bases and J gave up 1 base; unmatched junction bases: 3. The CDR3 region has the DNA TGCGCCAGCAGCTTGGCCGGGGGGGTATCCTACAATGAGCAGTTCTTC. It codes for CASSLAGGVSYNEQFF.

This sequence joins TRBV5-5 and TRBJ2-3; 8 bases line up with TRBD1. Germline V CDR1 and CDR2: SGHKS, YYEKEE (reference sequence). This CDR3 has 16 residues. The ends lost 4 bases at V and 2 bases at J; junction bases unmatched: 9. The CDR3 region has the DNA TGTGCCAGCAGCGTCGGGACAGGTTTAACCACAGATACGCAGTATTTT. This encodes CASSVGTGLTTDTQYF.

V is TRBV28 and J is TRBJ1-4, with 9 bases matching TRBD1. With V trimmed by 3 bases and J by 3 bases, 8 bases remained unmatched. The CDR3 has 17 residues. CDR1 and CDR2 (germline): MDHEN, SYDVKM. CDR3 in amino acids: CASSLGGQGRPNEKLFF. Written as DNA, the CDR3 is TGTGCCAGCAGTTTGGGAGGACAGGGGCGACCTAATGAAAAACTGTTTTTT.

V gene TRBV5-1 combines with J gene TRBJ1-2; TRBD1 aligns across 9 bases. The V and J ends lost 0 bases and 7 bases, in that order; junction bases with no gene match: 4. This CDR3 region has 14 residues. The V gene's germline CDR1 is SGHRS and CDR2 YFSETQ. CDR3: CASSLDGTGPGYTF. Here the CDR3 DNA reads TGCGCCAGCAGCTTGGACGGGACAGGGCCTGGCTACACCTTC. The full variable domain, rest sourced from reference TRBV5-1 and TRBJ1-2, is KAGVTQTPRYLIKTRGQQVTLSCSPISGHRSVSWYQQTPGQGLQFLFEYFSETQRNKGNFPGRFSGRQFSNSRSEMNVSTLELGDSALYLCASSLDGTGPGYTFGSGTRLTVV.